One and the same sample provided the 30 T cell receptor beta chains below, sequenced in a study of blood T cell repertoires in COVID-19. Assay used: immunoSEQ multiplex PCR; TCRdb lists only in-frame clones, some missing. The sample has around 250,000 clones; 86% are singletons. Sequenced sample: peripheral blood. Receptors originate from a man younger than 35 with active or convalescent COVID-19.

This chain joins TRBV7-8 and TRBJ1-1; 7 bases agree with TRBD1. CDR3 length equals 14 residues. The V segment lost 4 bases and the J segment 6 bases; nucleotides outside the gene matches: 8. From germline, CDR1 is SGHVS and CDR2 FQNEAQ. In DNA form, the CDR3 reads TGTGCCAGCAGCTCAGAGACAGGGTACGCTGAAGCTTTCTTT. Encoded protein: CASSSETGYAEAFF.

This chain uses TRBV6-5 with TRBJ1-2, with 7 bases matching TRBD1. The CDR3 totals 13 residues. The V segment lost 2 bases and the J segment 6 bases; nucleotides outside the gene matches: 3. The V gene's germline CDR1 is MNHEY and CDR2 SVGAGI. The CDR3 DNA follows: TGTGCCAGCAGTTACCAACAGGGGAATGGCTACACCTTC. This codes for CASSYQQGNGYTF.

The gene calls are TRBV12-3 or TRBV12-4 and TRBJ1-5; D gene ambiguous. The CDR3 covers 13 residues. The V gene lost 3 bases and the J gene lost 6 bases, with 9 bases spanning the gap. CDR3 bases: TGTGCCAGCAGTTTGGAGGAGGCTCAGCCCCAGCATTTT. Translation gives CASSLEEAQPQHF.

This chain joins TRBV25-1 and TRBJ2-7, with D possibly matching TRBD1 (6 bases). Trimming left V 4 bases short and J 4 bases short, with 17 bases between. In germline, CDR1 is MGHDK, CDR2 SYGVNS. The CDR3 consists of 15 residues. CDR3 residues: CASSAFRDTSYEQYF. The CDR3 region has the DNA TGTGCCAGCAGTGCATTTCGGGACACTTCATACGAGCAGTACTTC.

The CDR3 sequence is CAWSLGTGSQPQHF. The CDR3 DNA reads as TGTGCCTGGAGTCTTGGGACAGGGAGTCAGCCCCAGCATTTT. The chain links TRBV30 to TRBJ1-5; 9 bases line up with TRBD1. Germline V gives CDR1 GTSNPN, CDR2 SVGIG (reference sequence). V lost 2 bases, J lost 6 bases, and 5 bases stayed unmatched. CDR3 size: 14 residues.

V and J are TRBV2 and TRBJ2-7; D ambiguous. Germline V CDR1 and CDR2: SNHLY, FYNNEI. The CDR3 runs to 14 residues. V lost 2 bases, J lost 6 bases, and 14 bases lay in between. CDR3 in DNA: TGTGCCAGCAGTGAAATGTCGACACTTGGCGAGCAGTACTTC. Translation: CASSEMSTLGEQYF.

The chain combines TRBV18 with TRBJ1-1; D is possibly TRBD1 (6 bases). Trimming stripped 4 bases from V and 1 base from J, with 13 bases between. This CDR3 region has 15 residues. The germline gives CDR1 KGHSH, CDR2 LQKENI. The CDR3 protein is CASSRALTGNTEAFF. Here the CDR3 DNA reads TGTGCCAGCTCACGAGCTTTGACAGGGAACACTGAAGCTTTCTTT.

The chain couples TRBV6-1 to TRBJ1-5, with D possibly being TRBD1 (5 bases). The V and J ends lost 0 bases and 7 bases respectively, with 13 bases between them. This CDR3 contains 15 residues. Germline-derived CDR1 and CDR2 are MNHNS and SASEGT. For the CDR3, the DNA is TGTGCCAGCAGTGAAGCGCTTCAGCAGGGCCAGCCCCAGCATTTT. Translated: CASSEALQQGQPQHF.

J is TRBJ1-2 and V is TRBV5-1; D uncertain. The CDR3 contains 15 residues. Trimming stripped 4 bases from V and 1 base from J, with 14 bases between. CDR1 and CDR2 from the germline V gene are SGHRS and YFSETQ. The CDR3 loop is CASSAGDYFNYGYTF. The CDR3 DNA reads TGCGCCAGCAGCGCAGGAGACTATTTTAACTATGGCTACACCTTC.

V and J are TRBV4-1 and TRBJ2-3; 8 bases are shared with TRBD1. V was clipped by 3 bases and J by 6 bases; unmatched bases: 5. The CDR3 contains 14 residues. Germline CDR1 reads MGHRA; CDR2 reads YSYEKL. The CDR3 loop reads CASSQGTGRDTQYF. In DNA, the CDR3 is TGCGCCAGCAGCCAGGGGACAGGTAGGGATACGCAGTATTTT.

The V gene is TRBV6-5, the J gene TRBJ1-2; TRBD1 agrees at 10 bases. V lost 0 bases to trimming and J lost 7 bases; unmatched junction nucleotides: 2. Per germline, CDR1 MNHEY and CDR2 SVGAGI. CDR3 size: 14 residues. CDR3 coding DNA: TGTGCCAGCAGTTACTCAGGACAGGGGGGTGGCTACACCTTC. This sequence encodes CASSYSGQGGGYTF.

The rearrangement uses TRBV28 and TRBJ1-5; D call uncertain. Trimming removed 1 base from V and 6 bases from J, with 13 bases in between. Germline V gives CDR1 MDHEN, CDR2 SYDVKM. CDR3 length: 15 amino acids. CDR3 in amino acids: CASSLSGKGSQPQHF. The CDR3 bases are TGTGCCAGCAGTTTATCGGGGAAAGGTAGTCAGCCCCAGCATTTT.

The chain links TRBV7-9 to TRBJ2-1; D unclear. CDR1 and CDR2 (germline): SEHNR, FQNEAQ (reference sequence). Between the trimmed V and J ends, which lost 7 bases and 7 bases, there was a span of 11 bases. The CDR3 totals 12 residues. CDR3 nucleotide sequence: TGTGCCAGCATCCTTAGCAGAAATGAGCAGTTCTTC. Translated, it gives CASILSRNEQFF.

The J gene is TRBJ2-1, the V gene TRBV19; 8 bases match TRBD2. With 9 bases clipped from V and 7 bases from J, the junction kept 8 bases outside the gene matches. Germline CDR1 LNHDA, CDR2 SQIVND (reference sequence). The CDR3 has 13 residues. CDR3 sequence reads: CARIPRGANEQFF. The DNA of the CDR3 is TGTGCCAGAATCCCGCGGGGGGCGAATGAGCAGTTCTTC.

This chain uses TRBV6-1 with TRBJ2-7; perhaps TRBD1 as D (5 bases). The CDR3 spans 13 residues. Germline values: CDR1 MNHNS, CDR2 SASEGT. V was clipped by 2 bases and J by 11 bases, with 16 bases between them. CDR3 in amino acids: CASSEPSTKTEYF. The CDR3 DNA reads TGTGCCAGCAGTGAACCCAGCACCAAGACAGAGTACTTC.

This clone showed up just a few times. J is TRBJ1-1 and V is TRBV5-4; weak D call: TRBD1 (5 bases). Trimming left V 4 bases short and J 3 bases short, with 13 bases between. Germline assignment: CDR1 SGHNT and CDR2 YYREEE (reference sequence). The CDR3 spans 14 residues. CDR3 sequence reads: CASSPRGGDTEAFF. In DNA, the CDR3 is TGTGCCAGCAGCCCTCGGGGGGGAGACACTGAAGCTTTCTTT.

This clone was recorded a few times. The J gene is TRBJ2-1, the V gene TRBV7-9, with a possible D match to TRBD2 (6 bases). Germline CDR1 is SEHNR and CDR2 is FQNEAQ (reference sequence). The ends were cut back, 7 bases at V and 8 bases at J, with 27 bases in the middle. The CDR3 length is 17 residues. The CDR3 coding sequence is TGTGCCAGCATCGATACGGACTACGCCCCTAATAGCGATGAGCAGTTCTTC. Residues: CASIDTDYAPNSDEQFF.

This clone has only a few counts. This chain connects TRBV25-1 to TRBJ1-2, with D possibly TRBD1 on 5 matching bases. Germline V gene data show CDR1 as MGHDK and CDR2 as SYGVNS. This CDR3 has 11 residues. Trimming stripped 10 bases from V and 8 bases from J, with 14 bases between. CDR3 nucleotides: TGTGCCACGGGGGGTACCCTCGGCTACACCTTC. This sequence encodes CATGGTLGYTF.

The table lists this clone with a few counts. The chain has TRBV29-1 and TRBJ1-2, with 7 positions matching TRBD1. The CDR3 extends over 12 amino acids. Trimming removed 7 bases from V and 4 bases from J; junction bases left unmatched: 6. CDR1 and CDR2 from the germline V gene are SQVTM and ANQGSEA. Here the CDR3 reads CSDQGGGYGYTF. The CDR3, as DNA: TGCAGCGACCAGGGGGGAGGCTATGGCTACACCTTC.

The chain couples TRBV7-8 to TRBJ2-1; 7 bases line up with TRBD1. The V and J ends lost 0 bases and 7 bases, in that order; junction bases with no gene match: 6. The V gene's germline CDR1 is SGHVS and CDR2 FQNEAQ. The CDR3 length is 15 residues. The DNA for the CDR3 is TGTGCCAGCAGCTTAGCCACAGGGGAATGGAATGAGCAGTTCTTC. The encoded protein is CASSLATGEWNEQFF.

A single count supports this clone. V is TRBV30 and J is TRBJ2-7; D perhaps matches TRBD1 (5 bases). CDR3 length: 11 amino acids. Trimming left V 2 bases short and J 7 bases short, with 9 bases between. Germline V gene data show CDR1 as GTSNPN and CDR2 as SVGIG (reference sequence). The CDR3 nucleotides are TGTGCCTGGAGTTCCTCAGGGGAGCAGTACTTC. Residues: CAWSSSGEQYF.

This sequence joins TRBV11-3 and TRBJ1-1; D unresolved. CDR3 length: 14 amino acids. Trimming left V 5 bases short and J 0 bases short, with 10 bases between. Germline V gene data show CDR1 as SGHNT and CDR2 as YENEEA. CDR3 region: CASSLRVMNTEAFF. DNA for the CDR3: TGTGCCAGCAGCCTACGTGTGATGAACACTGAAGCTTTCTTT. The variable domain in full, with the rest retrieved from reference TRBV11-3 and TRBJ1-1, is EAGVVQSPRYKIIEKKQPVAFWCNPISGHNTLYWYLQNLGQGPELLIRYENEEAVDDSQLPKDRFSAERLKGVDSTLKIQPAELGDSAVYLCASSLRVMNTEAFFGQGTRLTVV.

The chain has TRBV11-3 and TRBJ1-2, with D hard to call. The germline gives CDR1 SGHNT, CDR2 YENEEA. The CDR3 consists of 14 residues. V was shortened by 0 bases and J by 4 bases, with 9 bases between the two germline ends. CDR3 in amino acids: CASSLDRSGYGYTF. DNA of the CDR3: TGTGCCAGCAGCTTAGATAGGAGCGGCTATGGCTACACCTTC.

This sequence joins TRBV6-5 and TRBJ1-6, with a possible D match to TRBD1 (5 bases). V lost 10 bases, J lost 7 bases, and 11 bases lay in between. The germline CDR1 and CDR2 sequences are MNHEY and SVGAGI. The CDR3 totals 12 residues. CDR3 DNA: TGTGCCATACGGGGGAACAATTCACCCCTCCACTTT. The encoded protein is CAIRGNNSPLHF.

This chain links TRBV5-4 with TRBJ2-3, with 7 bases identical to TRBD2. Looked up from germline, CDR1 is SGHNT and CDR2 is YYREEE (reference sequence). Unmatched junction bases numbered 1, after V lost 1 base and J lost 2 bases. The CDR3 extends over 14 amino acids. The chain's CDR3 is CASSLSGVTDTQYF. CDR3 nucleotide sequence: TGTGCCAGCAGCTTGAGCGGGGTCACAGATACGCAGTATTTT.

The rearrangement links TRBV18 to TRBJ2-5, with unresolved D. Trimming shortened V by 5 bases and J by 1 base, and 8 bases separated the two germline ends. Germline CDR1 and CDR2: KGHSH and LQKENI. The CDR3 runs 13 residues. Here the CDR3 DNA reads TGTGCCAGCTCAACGAACTCCCAAGAGACCCAGTACTTC. Translating it yields CASSTNSQETQYF.

The chain uses TRBV15 and TRBJ1-5; no clear D. CDR3 size: 16 residues. Germline V lookup: CDR1 LNHNV, CDR2 YYDKDF (reference sequence). V shed 0 bases and J shed 0 bases, with 9 bases lying between them. In DNA, the CDR3 is TGTGCCACCAGCAGAGAACCCACCTATAGCAATCAGCCCCAGCATTTT. Translation: CATSREPTYSNQPQHF.

This clone was observed a handful of times. J is TRBJ2-7 and V is TRBV21-1; the D call of TRBD1 is as the table states it, not checked on the DNA. TRBV21-1 is termed a pseudogene. The CDR3 extends over 14 amino acids. The CDR3 spells CASSRLRVDYEQYF. CDR3 DNA: TGTGCCAGCAGCCGCCTCAGGGTTGACTACGAGCAGTACTTC.

The chain has TRBV10-3 and TRBJ1-2; 9 positions match TRBD1. The CDR3 runs to 14 residues. In germline, CDR1 is ENHRY, CDR2 SYGVKD. The V and J ends lost 5 bases and 3 bases, in that order; junction bases with no gene match: 4. CDR3 region: CAISMGQGDYGYTF. CDR3 sequence (DNA): TGTGCCATCAGTATGGGACAGGGAGACTATGGCTACACCTTC.

The chain joins TRBV19 to TRBJ1-5; TRBD1 is a possible D gene (5 bases). V lost 8 bases and J 4 bases, leaving 24 bases between the germline ends. CDR1 and CDR2 (germline): LNHDA, SQIVND (reference sequence). This CDR3 contains 17 residues. The CDR3 DNA reads as TGTGCCAGTGTAGAAAGGGGCGGCTATACAGGAAATCAGCCCCAGCATTTT. Its protein product is CASVERGGYTGNQPQHF.